This TCR beta chain comes out of a study of identical twins. This clonotype has just a few counts. Germline V gene sequence: CDR1 SGHDT, CDR2 YYEEEE. Trimming cost V 5 bases and J 2 bases, with 20 bases left between them. This CDR3 contains 16 residues. One entry per CDR3 protein results from TCRdb running MiXCR on the 5' RACE reads. The sample lists some 230,000 distinct CDR3 sequences, about 6.7% occurring once. The data were also submitted as part of a second study, on T cells expressing NK-cell markers.

The V gene is TRBV5-6, the J gene TRBJ2-7; D is possibly TRBD2 (7 bases). The sequencing input was CD8+ T cells sorted from blood. This sequence was found in a young woman in good health. The CDR3 region has the DNA TGTGCCAGCAGTCCTATCACGGCGGGGGCCGCCTACGAGCAGTACTTC. Protein product: CASSPITAGAAYEQYF.